This T cell receptor beta chain was observed in a study of shared clonotypes between healthy human individuals. Germline CDR1 LGHNA, CDR2 YSLEER. The ends lost 5 bases at V and 4 bases at J; junction bases unmatched: 17. CDR3 length: 18 amino acids. For sorted subsets, about 200 ng DNA per replicate equaled some 27,000 T cell genomes. The data were produced by immunoSEQ multiplex PCR, yet TCRdb's version contains in-frame clones alone and is incomplete. The sample shows roughly 1,800,000 clones, about 95% of them seen only once. The naive CD8 population came from CD45RO-negative cells selected for CCR7, without terminally differentiated effector memory CD45RA+ cells.

The chain carries TRBV4-3 and TRBJ2-7; 10 nucleotides align to TRBD2. The source is a man younger than 35 in good health. Sequencing was carried out using naive CD8+ T cells sorted from blood. The CDR3 DNA is TGCGCCAGCAGCTCCGGCGGAAGCGGGAGGGCCAACCCTTACGAGCAGTACTTC. Amino acid sequence: CASSSGGSGRANPYEQYF.